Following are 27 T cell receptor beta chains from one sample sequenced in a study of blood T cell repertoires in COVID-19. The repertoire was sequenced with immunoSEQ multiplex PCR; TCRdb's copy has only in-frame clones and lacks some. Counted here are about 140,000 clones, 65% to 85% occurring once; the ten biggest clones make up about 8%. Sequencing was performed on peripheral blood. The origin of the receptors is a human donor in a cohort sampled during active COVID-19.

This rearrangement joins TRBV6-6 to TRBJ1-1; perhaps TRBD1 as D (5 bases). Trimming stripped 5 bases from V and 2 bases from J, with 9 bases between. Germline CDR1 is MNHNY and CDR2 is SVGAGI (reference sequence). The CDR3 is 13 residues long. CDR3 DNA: TGTGCCAGCAGTATGGACACAAACACTGAAGCTTTCTTT. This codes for CASSMDTNTEAFF.

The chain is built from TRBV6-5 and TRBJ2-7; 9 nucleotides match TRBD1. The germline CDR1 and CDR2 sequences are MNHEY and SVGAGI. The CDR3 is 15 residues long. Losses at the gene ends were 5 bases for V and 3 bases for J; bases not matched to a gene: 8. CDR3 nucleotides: TGTGCCAGCAGTACGCGAAGGACAGGGGTCTACGAGCAGTACTTC. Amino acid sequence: CASSTRRTGVYEQYF.

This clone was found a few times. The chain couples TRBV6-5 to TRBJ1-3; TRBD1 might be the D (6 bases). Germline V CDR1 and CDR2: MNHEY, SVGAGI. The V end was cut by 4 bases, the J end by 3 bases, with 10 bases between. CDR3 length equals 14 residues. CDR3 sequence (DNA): TGTGCCAGCAGTTTCGGACAGATTGGAAACACCATATATTTT. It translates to CASSFGQIGNTIYF.

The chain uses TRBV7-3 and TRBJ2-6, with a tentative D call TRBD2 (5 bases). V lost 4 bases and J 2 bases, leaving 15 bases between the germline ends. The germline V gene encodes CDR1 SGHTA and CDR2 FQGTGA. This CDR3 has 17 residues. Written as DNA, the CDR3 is TGTGCCAGCAGCTCAGTTCGTCTAGCTCCTGGGGCCAACGTCCTGACTTTC. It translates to CASSSVRLAPGANVLTF.

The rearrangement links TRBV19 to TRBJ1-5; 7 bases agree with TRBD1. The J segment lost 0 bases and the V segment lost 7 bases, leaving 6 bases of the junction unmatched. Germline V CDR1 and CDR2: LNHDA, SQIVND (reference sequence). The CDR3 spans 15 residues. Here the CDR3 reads CASNTGDYSNQPQHF. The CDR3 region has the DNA TGTGCCAGTAATACAGGGGATTATAGCAATCAGCCCCAGCATTTT.

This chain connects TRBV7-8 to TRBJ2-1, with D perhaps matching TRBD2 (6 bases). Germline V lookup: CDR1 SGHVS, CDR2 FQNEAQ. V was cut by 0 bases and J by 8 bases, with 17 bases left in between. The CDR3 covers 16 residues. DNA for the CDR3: TGTGCCAGCAGCTTAGCTCCGCGGGGCCTCGGGGATGAGCAGTTCTTC. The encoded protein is CASSLAPRGLGDEQFF. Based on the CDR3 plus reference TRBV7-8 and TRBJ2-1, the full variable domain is GAGVSQSPRYKVAKRGQDVALRCDPISGHVSLFWYQQALGQGPEFLTYFQNEAQLDKSGLPSDRFFAERPEGSVSTLKIQRTQQEDSAVYLCASSLAPRGLGDEQFFGPGTRLTVL.

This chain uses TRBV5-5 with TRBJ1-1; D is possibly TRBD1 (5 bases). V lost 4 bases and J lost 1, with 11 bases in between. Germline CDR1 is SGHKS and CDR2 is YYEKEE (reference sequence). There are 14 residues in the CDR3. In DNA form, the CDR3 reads TGTGCCAGCAGCCAGGACACGCCGAACACTGAAGCTTTCTTT. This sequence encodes CASSQDTPNTEAFF.

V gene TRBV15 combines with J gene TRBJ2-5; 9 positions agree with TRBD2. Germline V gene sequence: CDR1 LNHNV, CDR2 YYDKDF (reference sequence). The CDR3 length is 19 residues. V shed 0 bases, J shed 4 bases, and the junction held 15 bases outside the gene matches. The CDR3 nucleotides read TGTGCCACCAGCAGAGATAAGTCGAGCGGGGGGCTACCTCGAGAGACCCAGTACTTC. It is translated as CATSRDKSSGGLPRETQYF.

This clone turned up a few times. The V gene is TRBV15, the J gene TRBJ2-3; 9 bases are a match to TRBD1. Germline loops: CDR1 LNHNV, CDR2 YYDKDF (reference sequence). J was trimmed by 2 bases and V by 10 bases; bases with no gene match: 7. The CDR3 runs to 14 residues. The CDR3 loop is CASKTGGITDTQYF. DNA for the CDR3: TGTGCCAGCAAGACAGGGGGGATCACAGATACGCAGTATTTT.

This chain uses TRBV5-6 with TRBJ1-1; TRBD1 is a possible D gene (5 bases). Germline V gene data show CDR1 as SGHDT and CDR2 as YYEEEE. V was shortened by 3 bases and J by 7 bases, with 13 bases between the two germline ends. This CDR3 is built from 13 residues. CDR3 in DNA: TGTGCCAGCAGCTGGGACGGGGGAGGTGAAGCTTTCTTT. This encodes CASSWDGGGEAFF.

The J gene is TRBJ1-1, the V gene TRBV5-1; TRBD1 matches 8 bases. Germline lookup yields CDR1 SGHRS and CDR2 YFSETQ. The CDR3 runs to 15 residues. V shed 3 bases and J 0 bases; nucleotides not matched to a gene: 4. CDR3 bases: TGCGCCAGCAGCTCGGGACAGGACATGAACACTGAAGCTTTCTTT. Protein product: CASSSGQDMNTEAFF.

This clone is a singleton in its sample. The chain's CDR3 is CAISESGAGETQYF. CDR3 nucleotides: TGTGCCATCAGTGAGTCAGGGGCCGGGGAGACCCAGTACTTC. The chain joins TRBV10-3 to TRBJ2-5; D perhaps matches TRBD1 (5 bases). V lost 0 bases and J 5 bases, leaving 10 bases between the germline ends. The CDR3 is 14 amino acids. The germline CDR1 and CDR2 sequences are ENHRY and SYGVKD.

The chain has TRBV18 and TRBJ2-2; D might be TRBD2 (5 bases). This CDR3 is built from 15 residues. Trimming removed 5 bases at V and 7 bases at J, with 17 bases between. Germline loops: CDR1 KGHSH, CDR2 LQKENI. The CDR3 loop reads CASSSTPPRGGELFF. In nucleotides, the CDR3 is TGTGCCAGCTCATCAACCCCACCCCGGGGCGGGGAGCTGTTTTTT.

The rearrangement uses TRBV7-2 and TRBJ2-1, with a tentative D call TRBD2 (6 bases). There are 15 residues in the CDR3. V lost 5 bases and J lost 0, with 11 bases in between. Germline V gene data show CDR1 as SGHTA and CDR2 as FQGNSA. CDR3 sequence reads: CASSVGLLSYNEQFF. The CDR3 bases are TGTGCCAGCAGCGTGGGACTTCTCTCCTACAATGAGCAGTTCTTC.

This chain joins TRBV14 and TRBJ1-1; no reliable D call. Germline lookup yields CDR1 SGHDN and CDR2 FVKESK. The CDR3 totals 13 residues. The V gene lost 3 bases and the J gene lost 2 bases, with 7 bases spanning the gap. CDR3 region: CASSQTPNTEAFF. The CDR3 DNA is TGTGCCAGCAGCCAGACACCTAACACTGAAGCTTTCTTT. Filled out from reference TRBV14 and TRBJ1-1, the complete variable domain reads EAGVTQFPSHSVIEKGQTVTLRCDPISGHDNLYWYRRVMGKEIKFLLHFVKESKQDESGMPNNRFLAERTGGTYSTLKVQPAELEDSGVYFCASSQTPNTEAFFGQGTRLTVV.

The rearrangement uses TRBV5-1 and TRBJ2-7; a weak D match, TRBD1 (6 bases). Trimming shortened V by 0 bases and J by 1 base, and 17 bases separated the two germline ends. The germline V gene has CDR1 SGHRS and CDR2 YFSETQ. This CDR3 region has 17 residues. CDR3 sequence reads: CASSLGQARTVSYEQYF. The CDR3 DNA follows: TGCGCCAGCAGCTTGGGACAGGCCAGGACCGTATCCTACGAGCAGTACTTC.

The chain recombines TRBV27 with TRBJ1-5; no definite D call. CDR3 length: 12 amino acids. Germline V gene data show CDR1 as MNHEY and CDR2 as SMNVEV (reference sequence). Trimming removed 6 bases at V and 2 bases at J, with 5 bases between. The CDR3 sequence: CASRRGNQPQHF. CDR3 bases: TGTGCCAGCAGGCGGGGCAATCAGCCCCAGCATTTT.

In DNA form, the CDR3 reads TGCGCCAGCAGCCAAGTACTAGCGGGGGCGGGGGAGACCCAGTACTTC. It encodes CASSQVLAGAGETQYF. The V and J genes are TRBV5-1 and TRBJ2-5; 11 bases map to TRBD2. CDR3 length: 16 amino acids. Germline loops: CDR1 SGHRS, CDR2 YFSETQ. The trim removed 4 bases at V and 5 bases at J, leaving 10 bases unmatched.

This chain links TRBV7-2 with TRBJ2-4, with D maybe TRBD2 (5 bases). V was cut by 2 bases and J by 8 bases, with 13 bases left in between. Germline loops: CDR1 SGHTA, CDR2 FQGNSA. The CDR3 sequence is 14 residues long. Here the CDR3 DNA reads TGTGCCAGCAGCTTAAGTTGGGATAGCGACATTCAGTACTTC. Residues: CASSLSWDSDIQYF.

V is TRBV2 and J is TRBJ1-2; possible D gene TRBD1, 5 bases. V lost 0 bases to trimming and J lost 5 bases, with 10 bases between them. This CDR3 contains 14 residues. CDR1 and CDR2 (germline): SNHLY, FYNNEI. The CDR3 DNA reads TGTGCCAGCAGTGAAGCGCGACAGTCATATGGCTACACCTTC. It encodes CASSEARQSYGYTF.

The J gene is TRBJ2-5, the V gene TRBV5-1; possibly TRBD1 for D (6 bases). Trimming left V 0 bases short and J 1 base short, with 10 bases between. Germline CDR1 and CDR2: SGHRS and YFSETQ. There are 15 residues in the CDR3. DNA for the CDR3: TGCGCCAGCAGCTTGGTACACAGGGTCCAAGAGACCCAGTACTTC. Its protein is CASSLVHRVQETQYF.

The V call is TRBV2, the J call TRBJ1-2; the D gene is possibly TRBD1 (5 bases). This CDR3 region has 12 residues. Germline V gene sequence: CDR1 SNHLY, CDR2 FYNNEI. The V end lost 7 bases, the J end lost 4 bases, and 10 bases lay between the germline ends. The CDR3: CASIMTAYGYTF. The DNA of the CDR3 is TGTGCCAGCATTATGACAGCCTATGGCTACACCTTC.

CDR3 in DNA: TGTGCCAGCAGCTACAGCGGGGGGGGCACAGATACGCAGTATTTT. This translates into CASSYSGGGTDTQYF. V and J are TRBV3-1 (or the pseudogene TRBV3-2) and TRBJ2-3; the match to TRBD2 covers 10 bases. Germline-derived CDR1 and CDR2 are LGHDT and YNNKEL (reference sequence). This CDR3 region has 15 residues. Losses at the gene ends were 5 bases for V and 1 base for J; bases not matched to a gene: 3.

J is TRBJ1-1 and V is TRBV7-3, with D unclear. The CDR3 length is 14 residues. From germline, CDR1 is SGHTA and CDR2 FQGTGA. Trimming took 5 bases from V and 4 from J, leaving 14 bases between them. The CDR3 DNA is TGTGCCAGCAGCCCCTCTCACGTCAGCACTGAAGCTTTCTTT. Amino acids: CASSPSHVSTEAFF.

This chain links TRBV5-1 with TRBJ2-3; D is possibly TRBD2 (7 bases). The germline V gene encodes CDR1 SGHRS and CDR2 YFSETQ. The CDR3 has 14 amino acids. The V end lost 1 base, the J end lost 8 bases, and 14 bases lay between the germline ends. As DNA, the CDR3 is TGCGCCAGCAGCTTGTCACAGGGAGGGGGTACGCAGTATTTT. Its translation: CASSLSQGGGTQYF.

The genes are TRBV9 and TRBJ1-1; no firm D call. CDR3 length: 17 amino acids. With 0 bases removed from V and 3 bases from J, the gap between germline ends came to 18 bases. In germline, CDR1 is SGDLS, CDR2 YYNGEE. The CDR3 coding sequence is TGTGCCAGCAGCGTAGGACGGATGAACCCCGGGGACACTGAAGCTTTCTTT. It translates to CASSVGRMNPGDTEAFF. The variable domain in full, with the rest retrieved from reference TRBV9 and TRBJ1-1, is DSGVTQTPKHLITATGQRVTLRCSPRSGDLSVYWYQQSLDQGLQFLIQYYNGEERAKGNILERFSAQQFPDLHSELNLSSLELGDSALYFCASSVGRMNPGDTEAFFGQGTRLTVV.

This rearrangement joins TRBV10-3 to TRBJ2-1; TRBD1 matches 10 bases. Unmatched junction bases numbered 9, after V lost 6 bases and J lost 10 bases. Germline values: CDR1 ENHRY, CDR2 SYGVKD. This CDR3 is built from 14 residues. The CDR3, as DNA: TGTGCCATCAGGCTCGGGACAGGGGAACGGGAGCAGTTCTTC. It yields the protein CAIRLGTGEREQFF.